Sequencing of this T cell receptor (beta chain) was carried out in a study of shared clonotypes between healthy human individuals. The trim removed 4 bases at V and 4 bases at J, leaving 1 base unmatched. From germline, CDR1 is PRHDT and CDR2 FYEKMQ (reference sequence). The CDR3 length is 13 residues. The data were produced by immunoSEQ multiplex PCR, yet TCRdb's version contains in-frame clones alone and is incomplete. The sample contains about 120,000 clones, around 68% of which appear only once. Material for sequencing was memory CD8+ T cells sorted from blood. Subset here: CD45RO+ cells pooled with CCR7-negative TemRA cells. The receptor was derived from a woman aged 30 to 39 in good health. V is TRBV13 and J is TRBJ2-3; 8 positions match TRBD2. CDR3 bases: TGTGCCAGCAGCTCAGCGGGAGCAGATACGCAGTATTTT. Residues: CASSSAGADTQYF.